What follows describes a single T cell receptor (beta chain). The sample belongs to a study of blood T cell repertoires in COVID-19. Study-wide background: Sources were T cells, B-cell-depleted T cells, or PBMCs; the material itself was cDNA or gDNA.

Under the authors' procedure: Cell counts per sample came from amplifying reference gene primers. The method was immunoSEQ multiplex PCR; TCRdb's version includes in-frame clones alone and lacks a portion of them. That table is the source of V, J and clone size, and D and trimming were worked out from the DNA. The table lists about 230,000 clones, 85% to 90% of them singletons. CDR3 length: 14 residues. Losses at the gene ends were 3 bases for V and 3 bases for J; bases not matched to a gene: 5. Germline V gene data show CDR1 as WSHSY and CDR2 as SAAADI. The V and J genes are TRBV10-2 and TRBJ2-7, with 7 bases aligning to TRBD2. The sequence was obtained from a woman aged 55-70 years with acute or convalescent COVID-19. The sample was peripheral blood. CDR3 nucleotide sequence: TGCGCCAGCAGTGACCTCCGGGGGGTCTACGAGCAGTACTTC. It translates to CASSDLRGVYEQYF.